The source of this TCR beta chain is a study of blood T cells in healthy people across ages. Whole-study findings and limits: Roughly linearly, TCR beta diversity per million T cells fell as age increased. Donor CMV status, an unknown factor, possibly confounded changes in expanded clonotypes.

A sample-barcoded 5' primer and a J-beta primer mix were used in a second PCR of roughly 7 to 11 cycles. TCRdb analysed the 5' RACE reads with MiXCR anew, one entry per CDR3 protein. Among approximately 940,000 distinct CDR3 sequences listed, about 48% were seen once. Per the germline V gene, CDR1 is SEHNR and CDR2 is FQNEAQ (reference sequence). Trimming removed 1 base at V and 1 base at J, with 10 bases between. The CDR3 runs to 15 residues. As concerns this clonotype: As yet, its antigen is unknown.

Peripheral blood, around 9.4 milliliters per donor, was collected. Every sample yielded at least 6.5 million isolated PBMCs. V is TRBV7-9 and J is TRBJ2-5, with D hard to call. Sequences were obtained from blood. The TCR originated in a man aged 25 to 45 in good health. CDR3 coding DNA: TGTGCCAGCAGCTTAGGCTGGACCACCCAAGAGACCCAGTACTTC. Translated: CASSLGWTTQETQYF.